This is a list of T cell receptor beta chains from one sample in a study of multiple sclerosis patients with progressive multifocal leukoencephalopathy. Generated by immunoSEQ multiplex PCR, the TCRdb table keeps only in-frame clones and is missing some. Altogether tens of thousands of clones are present, roughly 87% being singletons, with the ten largest covering about 3.3%. The source material was PBMCs, sampled from a patient treated with natalizumab. The receptors here all came from a human donor with progressive multifocal leukoencephalopathy. The CDR3 runs from the conserved cysteine through the conserved F or W. The D gene is left open where the match is weak. Some rows have no size entry. The others give once, few or many, or a class for an expanded clone.

abundance	j_gene	v_gene	d_gene	CDR3nt	CDR3aa
once	TRBJ2-2	TRBV7-2	TRBD2	TGTGCCAGCAGCGAGGGACTAGCGGGCACCGGGGAGCTGTTTTTT	CASSEGLAGTGELFF
.	TRBJ2-3	TRBV15	.	TGTGCCACCGGCAGGGAAGGGATCACAGATACGCAGTATTTT	CATGREGITDTQYF
.	TRBJ1-4	TRBV4-3	TRBD1	TGCGCCAGCAGCCAAGGGGGACAGGGTGGGGAAAAACTGTTTTTT	CASSQGGQGGEKLFF
.	TRBJ2-1	TRBV6-5	.	TGTGCCAGCAGCTCCGGTGGCAATGAGCAGTTCTTC	CASSSGGNEQFF
few	TRBJ2-3	TRBV7-7	TRBD2	TGTGCCAGCAGCTTAGGCGGGACTAGCGGGTCTAGCACAGATACGCAGTATTTT	CASSLGGTSGSSTDTQYF
once	TRBJ2-3	TRBV19	.	TGTGCCAGTAGTCCCCCGACCCCGCGATTCACAGATACGCAGTATTTT	CASSPPTPRFTDTQYF
.	TRBJ2-3	TRBV9	TRBD2	TGTGCCAGCAGCCCCCAGGGAACTAGCGGGAGGGAGAGCACAGATACGCAGTATTTT	CASSPQGTSGRESTDTQYF
once	TRBJ1-5	TRBV6-5	.	TGTGCCAGCAGCCCTACCACAGGGCGCCAGCCCCAGCATTTT	CASSPTTGRQPQHF
.	TRBJ2-7	TRBV7-6	.	TGTGCCAGCAGCTTAGCAAGGTTGGTATCTAGCGGCCGGAGGGGGGTCTGGGAGCAGTACTTC	CASSLARLVSSGRRGVWEQYF
.	TRBJ2-2	TRBV28	.	TGTGCCAGCAGTTATATGTCGGGGGCGGTCGGGGAGCTGTTTTTT	CASSYMSGAVGELFF
.	TRBJ2-6	TRBV9	.	TGTGCCAGCAGCGTAGACCCTAGTCCCGGGGCCAACGTCCTGACTTTC	CASSVDPSPGANVLTF
.	TRBJ2-4	TRBV5-6	.	TGTGCCAGCAGCCATTGGGAACTAGCCAAAAACATTCAGTACTTC	CASSHWELAKNIQYF
.	TRBJ1-1	TRBV27	.	TGTGCCAGCAGTGCTGCTGAAGGGAGGGAAGCTTTCTTT	CASSAAEGREAFF
.	TRBJ1-5	TRBV6-1	.	TGTGCCAGCAGGACCGGAGGCAATCAGCCCCAGCATTTT	CASRTGGNQPQHF
.	TRBJ2-1	TRBV9	.	TGTGCCAGCAGCCCGGCCGGTAGCTCCTACAATGAGCAGTTCTTC	CASSPAGSSYNEQFF
.	TRBJ2-2	TRBV19	.	TGTGCCAGTAGTATAATCCCCGGGAGAGGTACCGGGGAGCTGTTTTTT	CASSIIPGRGTGELFF
.	TRBJ1-6	TRBV7-9	.	TGTGCCAGCAGCTTACTCGCGGGGGCAGCTTATAATTCACCCCTCCACTTT	CASSLLAGAAYNSPLHF
.	TRBJ1-1	TRBV28	.	TGTGCCAGCGAAGGGGCCTCCAACGGGGACACTGAAGCTTTCTTT	CASEGASNGDTEAFF
.	TRBJ1-2	TRBV13	.	TGTGCCAGCAGCTTAGGAGGGACACCATTCGGCTACACCTTC	CASSLGGTPFGYTF
.	TRBJ1-1	TRBV9	.	TGTGCCAGCAGCGTATCTATGAACACTGAAGCTTTCTTT	CASSVSMNTEAFF
few	TRBJ2-2	TRBV11-3	TRBD2	TGTGCCAGCAGCTTTGAACTAGCGGGAGTAGGAGGGGAGCTGTTTTTT	CASSFELAGVGGELFF
.	TRBJ2-1	TRBV5-3	.	TGTGCCAGAAGCTTGGCCCCAGGGGCGTCCTACAATGAGCAGTTCTTC	CARSLAPGASYNEQFF
.	TRBJ2-7	TRBV6-5	.	TGTGCCAGCAGTTTTCAACCCCGACAGGGAGGCGAGCAGTACTTC	CASSFQPRQGGEQYF
.	TRBJ2-3	TRBV7-2	.	TGTGCCAGCAGCTTAGGCGCAACAGATACGCAGTATTTT	CASSLGATDTQYF
.	TRBJ2-7	TRBV2	TRBD1	TGTGCCAGCAGTCATTCCGGGACAGGGGGCTACGAGCAGTACTTC	CASSHSGTGGYEQYF
once	TRBJ1-2	TRBV28	.	TGTGCCAGCAGTTTGACAGAGTATAGAGGTGGCTACACCTTC	CASSLTEYRGGYTF
.	TRBJ2-2	TRBV18	.	TGTGCCAGCTCACCTTCCTGGCCCGGGGAGCTGTTTTTT	CASSPSWPGELFF
.	TRBJ2-1	TRBV7-2	TRBD2	TGTGCCAGCAGCATAGCGGGAGATCGTTACAATGAGCAGTTCTTC	CASSIAGDRYNEQFF
once	TRBJ1-2	TRBV16	.	TGTGCCAGCAGCCATTCCGCGGGTGATGGCTACACCTTC	CASSHSAGDGYTF
.	TRBJ2-7	TRBV13	TRBD2	TGTGCCAGCAGCCGACCTAGCGGGAGGGTGGCCTACGAGCAGTACTTC	CASSRPSGRVAYEQYF
.	TRBJ1-2	TRBV13	.	TGTGCCAGCAGCTTCATCGAGGGGCGTGGCTACACCTTC	CASSFIEGRGYTF
few	TRBJ2-1	TRBV13	.	TGTGCCAGCAGCTCCCTCCGGCCCGCAGGTTTCGATGAGCAGTTCTTC	CASSSLRPAGFDEQFF
.	TRBJ1-1	TRBV5-1	.	TGCGCCAGCAGCTTGTGGACACCCCAGACCGAAGCTTTCTTT	CASSLWTPQTEAFF
few	TRBJ1-5	TRBV7-8	.	TGTGCCAGCAGCCCAAGGGGAGGCGGTCAGCCCCAGCATTTT	CASSPRGGGQPQHF
once	TRBJ1-5	TRBV6-5	.	TGTGCCAGCAGTTACCCGAGGGGGCCCCAGCATTTT	CASSYPRGPQHF
.	TRBJ1-1	TRBV30	.	TGTGCCTGGAGTCCAGGTCCATTTGCTTTCTTT	CAWSPGPFAFF
.	TRBJ1-6	TRBV6-6	.	TGTGCCAGCCTGCGGACACCCGGCGAAGGGTTGGCCCTCCACTTT	CASLRTPGEGLALHF
.	TRBJ2-3	TRBV6-4	TRBD2	TGTGCCAGCAGTGCTAGCGGGAGCACAGATACGCAGTATTTT	CASSASGSTDTQYF
.	TRBJ1-2	TRBV30	TRBD1	TGTGCCTGGAGTGGGACAGGGAGTGGCTATGGCTACACCTTC	CAWSGTGSGYGYTF
.	TRBJ2-7	TRBV29-1	.	TGCAGCGTTCGGGACTCAGCCTACGAGCAGTACTTC	CSVRDSAYEQYF
once	TRBJ2-1	TRBV6-6	TRBD2	TGTGCCAGCAGTTCTACAACTAGCGGGGCCTACAATGAGCAGTTCTTC	CASSSTTSGAYNEQFF
.	TRBJ2-7	TRBV27	.	TGTGCCAGCAGTTTTGGACCATCCTACGAGCAGTACTTC	CASSFGPSYEQYF
few	TRBJ2-7	TRBV9	.	TGTGCCAGCAGCGTAGGACAGGACCTTGCCTACGAGCAGTACTTC	CASSVGQDLAYEQYF
.	TRBJ2-5	TRBV5-6	TRBD1	TGTGCCAGCAGCCCAACAGGGGGCGTAGGGGAGACCCAGTACTTC	CASSPTGGVGETQYF
.	TRBJ1-1	TRBV4-3	.	TGCGCCAGCAGCCAAGATTTGACGGGGAACACTGAAGCTTTCTTT	CASSQDLTGNTEAFF
.	TRBJ2-7	TRBV7-2	TRBD1	TGTGCCAGCAGCTTAGTTGACAGGGTGGCCTACGAGCAGTACTTC	CASSLVDRVAYEQYF
.	TRBJ2-7	TRBV11-2	TRBD2	TGTGCCAGCAGCCCTAGCGGGGGGGTAACCGAGCAGTACTTC	CASSPSGGVTEQYF
.	TRBJ1-2	TRBV7-2	TRBD1	TGTGCCAGCAGCAGACAGGGAGGTTGGAATGGCTACACCTTC	CASSRQGGWNGYTF
.	TRBJ2-7	TRBV27	TRBD1	TGTGCCAGCCGGGGGACAGGGTACTACGAGCAGTACTTC	CASRGTGYYEQYF
.	TRBJ2-1	TRBV2	TRBD2	TGTGCCAGCAGGGGGACTAGCGGGATCAATAATGAGCAGTTCTTC	CASRGTSGINNEQFF
.	TRBJ2-1	TRBV25-1	.	TGTGCCAGCAGTGAGGACAGGGAGGGGAACGAGCAGTTCTTC	CASSEDREGNEQFF
.	TRBJ2-7	TRBV19	.	TGTGCCAGTAGTATGGGGACACCTTCCCACGAGCAGTACTTC	CASSMGTPSHEQYF